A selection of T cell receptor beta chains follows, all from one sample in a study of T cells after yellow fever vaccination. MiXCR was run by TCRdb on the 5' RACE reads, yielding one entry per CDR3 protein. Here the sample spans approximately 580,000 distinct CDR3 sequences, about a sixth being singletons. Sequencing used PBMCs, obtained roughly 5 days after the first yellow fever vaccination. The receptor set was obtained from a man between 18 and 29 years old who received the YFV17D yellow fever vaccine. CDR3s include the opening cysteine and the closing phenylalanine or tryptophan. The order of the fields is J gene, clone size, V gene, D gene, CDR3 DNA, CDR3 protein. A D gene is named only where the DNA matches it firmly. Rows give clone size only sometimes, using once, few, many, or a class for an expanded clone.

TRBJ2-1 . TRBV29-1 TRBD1 TGCAGCGTTGTTGGACAGGGGTACAATGAGCAGTTCTTC CSVVGQGYNEQFF
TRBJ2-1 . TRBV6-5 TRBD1 TGTGCCAGCAGTTACTCTCGGGACAGTTACAATGAGCAGTTCTTC CASSYSRDSYNEQFF
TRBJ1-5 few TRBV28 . TGTGCCATCCGTCGGGGAGCGAGCAATCAGCCCCAGCATTTT CAIRRGASNQPQHF
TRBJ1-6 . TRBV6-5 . TGTGCCAGCAGTTACACAGGGAGGGTATCACCCCTCCACTTT CASSYTGRVSPLHF
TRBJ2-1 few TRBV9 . TGTGCCAGCAGCGTAGATGGGAACTCCTACAATGAGCAGTTCTTC CASSVDGNSYNEQFF
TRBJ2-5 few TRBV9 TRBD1 TGTGCCAGCAGCCCTACTCGGGACAGGGGGGAGACCCAGTACTTC CASSPTRDRGETQYF
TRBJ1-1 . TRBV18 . TGTGCCAGCTCACCTGCCGCGGGACGGATGAACACTGAAGCTTTCTTT CASSPAAGRMNTEAFF
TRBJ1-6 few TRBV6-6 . TGTGCCAGCAGTTTCCTACGTAATTCACCCCTCCACTTT CASSFLRNSPLHF
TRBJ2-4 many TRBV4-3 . TGCGCCAGCAGCCAAGACATAACGCGGACCGGTTTTTCCAAAAACATTCAGTACTTC CASSQDITRTGFSKNIQYF
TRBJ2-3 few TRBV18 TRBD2 TGTGCCAGCTCACCAGGACTAGCGGGGGGAATGACAGATACGCAGTATTTT CASSPGLAGGMTDTQYF
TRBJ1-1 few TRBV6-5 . TGTGCCAGCAGTTACTCGATGCCCACTAGGCCCATGAACACTGAAGCTTTCTTT CASSYSMPTRPMNTEAFF
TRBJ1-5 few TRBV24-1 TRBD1 TGTGCCACCAGTGAGGTGGACAGGTTCGATAATCAGCCCCAGCATTTT CATSEVDRFDNQPQHF
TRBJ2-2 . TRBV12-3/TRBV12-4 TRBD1 TGTGCCAGCAGTTTCGGGACAGGGGCCGGCCCGAGCGGGCTGTTTTTT CASSFGTGAGPSGLFF
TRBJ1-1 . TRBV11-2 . TGTGCCAGCAGCACACATATGAACACTGAAGCTTTCTTT CASSTHMNTEAFF
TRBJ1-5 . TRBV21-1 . TGTGCCAGCAGCAGTCCGGACAGGGTCTTTCAGCCCCAGCATTTT CASSSPDRVFQPQHF
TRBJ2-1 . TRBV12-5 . TGTGCTAGTGGTTTGGAAGGACGGTACAATGAGCAGTTCTTC CASGLEGRYNEQFF
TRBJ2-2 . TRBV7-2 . TGTGCCAGCAGCTTAGCGGGCCCGGGGGCCGGGGAGCTGTTTTTT CASSLAGPGAGELFF
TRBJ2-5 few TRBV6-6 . TGTGCCAGCAGCGTTTACCAAGAGACCCAGTACTTC CASSVYQETQYF
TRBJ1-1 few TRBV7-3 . TGTGCCAGCAGCTTAACTGTGGCAGGGAACACTGAAGCTTTCTTT CASSLTVAGNTEAFF
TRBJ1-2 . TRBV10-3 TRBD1 TGTGCCATCAGGAAGACAGGGGAAAGCTATGGCTACACCTTC CAIRKTGESYGYTF
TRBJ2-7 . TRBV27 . TGTGCCAGCAGCCCTGCTGCCCGGTCCGACTCATCCTACGAGCAGTACTTC CASSPAARSDSSYEQYF
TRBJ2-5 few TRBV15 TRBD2 TGTGCCACCAGCAGGACCGGGGGGTATGAGACCCAGTACTTC CATSRTGGYETQYF
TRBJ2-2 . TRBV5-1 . TGCGCCAGCAGCGGGGGCCCGATCACCGGGGAGCTGTTTTTT CASSGGPITGELFF
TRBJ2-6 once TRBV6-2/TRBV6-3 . TGTGCCAGCGACTCTGCGGGACCGAACTCTGGGGCCAACGTCCTGACTTTC CASDSAGPNSGANVLTF
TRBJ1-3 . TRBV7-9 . TGTGCCAGCAGCTTAGCAGGGCACCCTGGAAACACCATATATTTT CASSLAGHPGNTIYF
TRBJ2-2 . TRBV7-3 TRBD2 TGTGCCAGCAGCTTAAGTAGCGGGGGGCCCACCGGGGAGCTGTTTTTT CASSLSSGGPTGELFF
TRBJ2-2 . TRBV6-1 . TGTGCCAGCAGTGAAGCGCGGGGATCCGGGGAGCTGTTTTTT CASSEARGSGELFF
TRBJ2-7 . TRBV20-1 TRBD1 TGCAGTGCTAGCTCGACAGGGGCCTCCTACGAGCAGTACTTC CSASSTGASYEQYF
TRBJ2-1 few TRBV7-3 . TGTGCCAGCAGCCCCTCCGGCGATAACTGGGCCCATCGGTTCTTC CASSPSGDNWAHRFF
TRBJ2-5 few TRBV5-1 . TGCGCCAGCAGCTTGGCCGACTTACAAGAGACCCAGTACTTC CASSLADLQETQYF
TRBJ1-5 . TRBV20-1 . TGCAGTGCTAGATCCGGGACGGGACGGGAGCCCCAGCATTTT CSARSGTGREPQHF
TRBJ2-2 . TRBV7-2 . TGTGCCAGCAGCTGGGCCTACACCGGGGAGCTGTTTTTT CASSWAYTGELFF
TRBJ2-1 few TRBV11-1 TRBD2 TGTGCCAGCACCGCTCCAGGAGGACTAGCGGGGGGCCCGTACAATGAGCAGTTCTTC CASTAPGGLAGGPYNEQFF
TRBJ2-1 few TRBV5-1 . TGCGCCAGCAGCCTACTACAGGGCGACAATGAGCAGTTCTTC CASSLLQGDNEQFF
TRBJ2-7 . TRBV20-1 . TGCAGTGCTACCAGCCAACAGCGAAGCTCCTACGAGCAGTACTTC CSATSQQRSSYEQYF
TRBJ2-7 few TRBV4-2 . TGTGCCAGCAGCCGGGGACCGGGACCAACTTACGAGCAGTACTTC CASSRGPGPTYEQYF
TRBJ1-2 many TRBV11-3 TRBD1 TGTGCCAGCAGCTCCGGACAGGGCGGGCCCTATTATGGCTACACCTTC CASSSGQGGPYYGYTF
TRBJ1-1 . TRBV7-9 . TGTGCCAGCAGCTTGCGAGGGGACTCTGAAGCTTTCTTT CASSLRGDSEAFF
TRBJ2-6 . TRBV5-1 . TGCGCCAGCAGCTTAAGCGGGCAATCTGGGGCCAACGTCCTGACTTTC CASSLSGQSGANVLTF
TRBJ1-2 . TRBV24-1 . TGTGCCACCAGTGAAAAGAGGGAGTATGGCTACACCTTC CATSEKREYGYTF
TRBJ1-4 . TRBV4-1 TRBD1 TGCGCCAGCAGCCGAGTCGACAGGGCGGCTAATGAAAAACTGTTTTTT CASSRVDRAANEKLFF
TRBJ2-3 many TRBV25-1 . TGTGCCAGCAGTGGACTAGCAGATACGCAGTATTTT CASSGLADTQYF
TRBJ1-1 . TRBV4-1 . TGCGCCAGCAGCCAAGGGGGTGCAGGGGCGAACACTGAAGCTTTCTTT CASSQGGAGANTEAFF
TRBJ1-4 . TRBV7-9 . TGTGCCAGCAGCTCTCGGGACGGAAGTTCAACTAATGAAAAACTGTTTTTT CASSSRDGSSTNEKLFF
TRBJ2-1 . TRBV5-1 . TGCGCCAGCAGATTGGAGGCTAGCGCAAATGAGCAGTTCTTC CASRLEASANEQFF
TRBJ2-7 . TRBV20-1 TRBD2 TGCAGTGCTCGGACTAGTCAGTACGAGCAGTACTTC CSARTSQYEQYF
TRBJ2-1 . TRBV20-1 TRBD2 TGCAGTGCTGATTTCCGAGCGGGGGTGAGTCGGAATGAGCAGTTCTTC CSADFRAGVSRNEQFF
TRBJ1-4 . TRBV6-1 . TGTGCCAGCAGCCGGAGCGGGGGCTCTAATGAAAAACTGTTTTTT CASSRSGGSNEKLFF
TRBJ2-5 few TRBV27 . TGTGCCAGCAGCTCCCTTCTGGGGTGGGGGGCGATCGAGACCCAGTACTTC CASSSLLGWGAIETQYF
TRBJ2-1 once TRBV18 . TGTGCCAGCTCACCACCCGTCGGGGTAGAACAGTTCTTC CASSPPVGVEQFF
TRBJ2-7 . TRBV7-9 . TGTGCCAGCAGCTTAGTTTCGGGGGGCGCGACTTCCTACGAGCAGTACTTC CASSLVSGGATSYEQYF
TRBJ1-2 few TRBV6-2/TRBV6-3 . TGTGCCAGCAGCAGGACACCTGAATATGGCTACACCTTC CASSRTPEYGYTF
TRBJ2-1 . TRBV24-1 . TGTGCCACCAGTGATTCCTCCCAGGCTGAGCAGTTCTTC CATSDSSQAEQFF